The 3 T cell receptor beta chains below were found in one sample sequenced in a study of blood T cell repertoires in COVID-19 (dated by TCRdb to about 2020). Libraries came from the immunoSEQ multiplex PCR assay. TCRdb carries this immuneACCESS record with in-frame sequences only. Its versions omit some clonotypes, under half of them owing to an unresolved V gene in the studies checked, with the rest unexplained. This sample holds tens of thousands of clones; over 70% were observed only once. Together, the top ten hold around 30% of the sample. Source material: peripheral blood. Receptors originate from a human donor in a cohort sampled during active COVID-19.

The J gene is TRBJ1-5, the V gene TRBV10-3, with TRBD1 matching 9 bases. After removal of 6 bases from V and 6 bases from J, the junction contained 3 bases not matched to a gene. The CDR3 is 13 amino acids. Germline CDR1 and CDR2: ENHRY and SYGVKD. The CDR3 here is CAIRSDRGQPQHF. Here the CDR3 DNA reads TGTGCCATCAGGTCGGACAGGGGTCAGCCCCAGCATTTT.

J is TRBJ2-3 and V is TRBV7-2; no firm D call. The ends were cut back, 1 base at V and 9 bases at J, with 8 bases in the middle. Germline V gives CDR1 SGHTA, CDR2 FQGNSA. This CDR3 is 12 amino acids long. CDR3 nucleotide sequence: TGTGCCAGCAGCTTAGGGATCGGGACGCAGTATTTT. Translated, it gives CASSLGIGTQYF.

The gene calls are TRBV29-1 and TRBJ1-2; 9 nucleotides line up with TRBD1. The CDR3 extends over 12 amino acids. Germline V gene sequence: CDR1 SQVTM, CDR2 ANQGSEA. The V gene end was trimmed by 6 bases and the J gene end by 7 bases; junction bases not matched to a gene: 6. The CDR3: CSVLDRGSGYTF. CDR3 bases: TGCAGCGTCCTCGACAGGGGGAGTGGCTACACCTTC.